The 14 T cell receptor beta chains reported below all come from one sample, sequenced in a study of cytomegalovirus exposure and HLA in healthy donors. The PCR ran on 60 Vbeta and 13 Jbeta primers. Method: immunoSEQ multiplex PCR; TCRdb's copy keeps in-frame clones and lacks some. In the table there are some 110,000 clones, around 15% of which are singletons. The sequencing input was PBMCs. These receptors were collected from a female donor in good health and CMV-seronegative.

The chain carries TRBV28 and TRBJ1-2; D is possibly TRBD1 (5 bases). The V gene lost 3 bases and the J gene lost 8 bases, with 13 bases spanning the gap. The CDR3 contains 13 residues. Per the germline V gene, CDR1 is MDHEN and CDR2 is SYDVKM. The CDR3 DNA reads TGTGCCAGCAGTTTCCCCGAGGAGGGGGGCTACACCTTC. Amino acid sequence: CASSFPEEGGYTF.

This clone was seen more than once but under ten times. The chain has TRBV5-1 and TRBJ1-4; 8 bases match TRBD1. In germline, CDR1 is SGHRS, CDR2 YFSETQ. V dropped 4 bases and J dropped 8; count of bases not matched to a gene: 10. The CDR3 runs 15 residues. CDR3 nucleotide sequence: TGCGCCAGCAGCCTTCTAGGGACAGGTGAAGAAAAACTGTTTTTT. Protein product: CASSLLGTGEEKLFF.

The chain carries TRBV7-6 and TRBJ2-6; a possible D gene is TRBD2 (6 bases). Per the germline V gene, CDR1 is SGHVS and CDR2 is FNYEAQ. The CDR3 length is 18 residues. V was cut by 2 bases and J by 7 bases, with 21 bases left in between. CDR3 loop: CASSLFRFGTGGANVLTF. CDR3 nucleotides: TGTGCCAGCAGCTTATTTCGATTCGGGACTGGGGGTGCCAACGTCCTGACTTTC.

In the case of this clone: At one end the junction does not follow the germline gene, possibly because of a read error. The chain employs TRBV6-6 and TRBJ2-5; 8 positions agree with TRBD1. The CDR3 is made up of 13 amino acids. Germline-derived CDR1 and CDR2 are MNHNY and SVGAGI (reference sequence). The chain's CDR3 is CARSLGQGESQYF. The CDR3 DNA sequence: TGTGCCAGAAGCCTTGGACAGGGAGAGAGCCAGTACTTC.

The chain has TRBV7-8 and TRBJ2-7; the match to TRBD1 covers 9 bases. V gave up 5 bases and J gave up 1 base; unmatched junction bases: 18. The germline V gene has CDR1 SGHVS and CDR2 FQNEAQ. The CDR3 totals 19 residues. CDR3 in DNA: TGTGCCAGCAGCAGAACGCCGGGACAGGGTATTTTGGGGTCCTACGAGCAGTACTTC. It codes for CASSRTPGQGILGSYEQYF.

This clone was detected only a few times. V is TRBV28 and J is TRBJ2-7; TRBD2 matches 8 bases. The J segment lost 7 bases and the V segment lost 6 bases, leaving 23 bases of the junction unmatched. Per germline, CDR1 MDHEN and CDR2 SYDVKM. This CDR3 contains 18 residues. CDR3 DNA sequence: TGTGCCAGCAGCCCCATAAGATCAGCGGGGGAGGCCCACCTAGAGCAGTACTTC. It codes for CASSPIRSAGEAHLEQYF.

This clone turned up a few times. This chain joins TRBV4-3 and TRBJ2-7; TRBD1 aligns across 8 bases. CDR3 length: 16 amino acids. V was pared by 0 bases and J by 5 bases, with 9 bases of the junction left unmatched. The germline V gene encodes CDR1 LGHNA and CDR2 YSLEER. The CDR3 here is CASSQEVEDRDHEQYF. The CDR3 DNA reads TGCGCCAGCAGCCAAGAAGTGGAGGACAGGGACCACGAGCAGTACTTC.

This clone occurred a few times. This chain uses TRBV4-3 with TRBJ2-7; D might be TRBD2 (6 bases). This CDR3 is built from 14 residues. Per the germline V gene, CDR1 is LGHNA and CDR2 is YSLEER. V lost 0 bases and J lost 2, with 8 bases in between. The CDR3 here is CASSQEGGTYEQYF. Written as DNA, the CDR3 is TGCGCCAGCAGCCAAGAAGGCGGGACCTACGAGCAGTACTTC.

V and J are TRBV11-2 and TRBJ2-3; D uncertain. The CDR3 runs 15 residues. The V and J ends lost 1 base and 0 bases respectively, with 8 bases between them. Germline V lookup: CDR1 SGHAT, CDR2 FQNNGV. The CDR3 loop is CASSLGRSSTDTQYF. The CDR3 DNA reads as TGTGCCAGCAGCTTAGGTCGGTCTAGCACAGATACGCAGTATTTT.

V usage is TRBV5-1 and J usage is TRBJ1-2, with D uncertain. The CDR3 contains 14 residues. Germline V gene sequence: CDR1 SGHRS, CDR2 YFSETQ. V was cut by 1 base and J by 7 bases, with 14 bases left in between. Here the CDR3 DNA reads TGCGCCAGCAGCTTGTGGTTGGCGGATCTTGGCTACACCTTC. Translating it yields CASSLWLADLGYTF. The variable domain in full, completed from reference TRBV5-1 and TRBJ1-2, reads KAGVTQTPRYLIKTRGQQVTLSCSPISGHRSVSWYQQTPGQGLQFLFEYFSETQRNKGNFPGRFSGRQFSNSRSEMNVSTLELGDSALYLCASSLWLADLGYTFGSGTRLTVV.

This sequence joins TRBV7-8 and TRBJ2-2; D not certain. From germline, CDR1 is SGHVS and CDR2 FQNEAQ. The CDR3 totals 13 residues. V was cut by 6 bases and J by 7 bases, with 12 bases left in between. CDR3 protein: CASRPEVNGELFF. The CDR3 nucleotides read TGTGCCAGCAGGCCAGAGGTCAACGGGGAGCTGTTTTTT.

This clone was observed a handful of times. The chain couples TRBV5-1 to TRBJ1-1; D remains ambiguous. In germline, CDR1 is SGHRS, CDR2 YFSETQ. This CDR3 spans 15 amino acids. V was pared by 0 bases and J by 1 base, with 10 bases between. The CDR3 loop is CASSLASTKNTEAFF. The CDR3 DNA is TGCGCCAGCAGCTTGGCCTCGACAAAGAACACTGAAGCTTTCTTT.

The gene calls are TRBV10-2 and TRBJ2-1; 9 bases agree with TRBD2. Per germline, CDR1 WSHSY and CDR2 SAAADI. The CDR3 runs to 14 residues. With 7 bases clipped from V and 8 bases from J, the junction kept 9 bases outside the gene matches. The CDR3: CASITGTSWDEQFF. In nucleotides, the CDR3 is TGCGCCAGCATTACCGGGACTAGCTGGGATGAGCAGTTCTTC.

This clone has more than one count but fewer than ten. The J gene is TRBJ2-5, the V gene TRBV6-5, with D possibly TRBD2 on 5 matching bases. The CDR3 is made up of 15 amino acids. The germline CDR1 and CDR2 sequences are MNHEY and SVGAGI. The V end lost 5 bases, the J end lost 4 bases, and 17 bases lay between the germline ends. CDR3 region: CASSRESGTLETQYF. The CDR3 DNA follows: TGTGCCAGCAGTCGCGAATCGGGAACATTAGAGACCCAGTACTTC.